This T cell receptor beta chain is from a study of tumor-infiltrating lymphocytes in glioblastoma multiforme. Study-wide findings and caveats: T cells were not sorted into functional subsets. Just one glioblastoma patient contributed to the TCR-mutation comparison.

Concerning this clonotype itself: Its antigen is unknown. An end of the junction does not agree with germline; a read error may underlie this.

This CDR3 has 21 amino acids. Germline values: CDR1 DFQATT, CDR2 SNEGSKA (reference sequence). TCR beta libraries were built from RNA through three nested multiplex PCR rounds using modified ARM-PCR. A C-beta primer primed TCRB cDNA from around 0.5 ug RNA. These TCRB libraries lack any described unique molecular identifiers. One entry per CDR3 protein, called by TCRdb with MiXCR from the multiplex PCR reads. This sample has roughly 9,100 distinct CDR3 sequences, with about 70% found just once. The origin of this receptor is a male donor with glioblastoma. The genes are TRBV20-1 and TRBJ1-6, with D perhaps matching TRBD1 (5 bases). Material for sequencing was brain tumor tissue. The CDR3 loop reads CSASRPGLAGGRGSVNSPHHF. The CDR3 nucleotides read TGCAGTGCTAGTCGCCCCGGACTAGCGGGAGGGCGGGGCTCCGTGAATTCACCCCACCACTTT.